The rows below give T cell receptor beta chains drawn from one sample of a study of cytomegalovirus exposure and HLA in healthy donors. Using immunoSEQ multiplex PCR, the repertoire was profiled, and TCRdb retains in-frame clones only, with some absent. The sample holds under 300,000 clones, approximately 84% seen once. Specimen: PBMCs. The receptors were sampled from a woman aged 40-49 years in good health and CMV-seropositive. Each CDR3 is given with its conserved first and last residue. D genes are given only for firm matches. The size of a clone is reported for some rows only, either as once, few or many, or as a class for expanded clones.

>TRBV11-3|10|.|TRBJ2-7|.
CASSLHEQYF
TGTGCCAGCAGCTTACATGAGCAGTACTTC
>TRBV7-2|11|.|TRBJ1-2|TRBD1
CASSSGQFYTF
TGTGCCAGCAGCTCGGGACAGTTCTACACCTTC
>TRBV7-2|13|.|TRBJ1-6|.
CASSLASNSPLHF
TGTGCCAGCAGCTTAGCAAGCAATTCACCCCTCCACTTT
>TRBV5-6|13|.|TRBJ2-7|.
CASSLTGSYEQYF
TGTGCCAGCAGCCTGACAGGTTCCTACGAGCAGTACTTC
>TRBV2|15|.|TRBJ2-2|TRBD2
CASSRSGTNTGELFF
TGTGCCAGCAGTAGAAGCGGGACGAACACCGGGGAGCTGTTTTTT
>TRBV12-5|16|once|TRBJ2-3|TRBD2
CASGLVQTSGSDTQYF
TGTGCTAGTGGTTTGGTACAGACTAGCGGGAGTGATACGCAGTATTTT
>TRBV19|13|.|TRBJ1-1|.
CASSIDPDTEAFF
TGTGCCAGTAGTATAGATCCGGACACTGAAGCTTTCTTT
>TRBV28|16|.|TRBJ1-1|.
CASSSPKTVLPLEAFF
TGTGCCAGCAGCTCTCCGAAGACAGTCCTCCCCCTAGAAGCTTTCTTT
>TRBV7-9|15|.|TRBJ2-7|TRBD2
CASSSGTSGFYEQYF
TGTGCCAGCAGCTCCGGGACTAGCGGCTTCTACGAGCAGTACTTC
>TRBV10-3|14|.|TRBJ2-2|.
CAVRQDSNTGELFF
TGTGCCGTTCGACAGGACAGTAACACCGGGGAGCTGTTTTTT
>TRBV2|14|.|TRBJ2-7|TRBD1
CASSLDRGGYEQYF
TGTGCCAGCAGCTTAGACAGGGGAGGCTACGAGCAGTACTTC
>TRBV30|14|.|TRBJ1-1|TRBD1
CAWRAGTGNTEAFF
TGTGCCTGGAGGGCCGGGACAGGGAACACTGAAGCTTTCTTT
>TRBV28|16|once|TRBJ1-2|TRBD1
CASSFSRDRGDYGYTF
TGTGCCAGCAGTTTCTCCCGGGACAGGGGAGACTATGGCTACACCTTC
>TRBV6-1|18|.|TRBJ1-2|.
CASSEADRASGGWNGYTF
TGTGCCAGCAGTGAAGCCGACCGTGCGTCCGGGGGGTGGAATGGCTACACCTTC
>TRBV28|15|.|TRBJ1-5|.
CASSLSGAGNQPQHF
TGTGCCAGCAGTTTATCAGGGGCGGGCAATCAGCCCCAGCATTTT
>TRBV11-2|13|.|TRBJ2-1|.
CASSLFQINEQFF
TGTGCCAGCAGCTTATTCCAAATCAATGAGCAGTTCTTC
>TRBV7-2|14|.|TRBJ2-7|TRBD2
CASSQGLALYEQYF
TGTGCCAGCAGCCAGGGACTAGCGCTCTACGAGCAGTACTTC
>TRBV5-1|16|.|TRBJ2-1|TRBD2
CASSLASGRRKNEQFF
TGCGCCAGCAGCTTGGCTAGCGGGAGAAGGAAAAATGAGCAGTTCTTC
>TRBV11-2|19|.|TRBJ2-6|.
CASSTQKRGQGDGANVLTF
TGTGCCAGCAGCACCCAAAAACGCGGCCAGGGTGATGGGGCCAACGTCCTGACTTTC
>TRBV7-3|13|.|TRBJ2-1|.
CASSLKGGNEQFF
TGTGCCAGCAGCCTTAAAGGCGGCAATGAGCAGTTCTTC
>TRBV28|14|.|TRBJ1-4|.
CASSSGEANEKLFF
TGTGCCAGCAGCTCGGGGGAGGCTAATGAAAAACTGTTTTTT
>TRBV6-6|10|.|TRBJ2-1|.
CASSYLEQFF
TGTGCCAGCAGTTACCTTGAGCAGTTCTTC
>TRBV28|13|.|TRBJ1-4|.
CASSGGAWEKLFF
TGTGCCAGCAGTGGAGGGGCATGGGAAAAACTGTTTTTT
>TRBV4-3|14|few|TRBJ1-2|.
CASSPRTQGAEYTF
TGCGCCAGCAGCCCCCGAACCCAGGGCGCGGAGTACACCTTC
>TRBV27|16|.|TRBJ1-2|TRBD1
CASSLNGPGQVYGYTF
TGTGCCAGCAGTTTAAATGGCCCTGGACAGGTCTACGGCTACACCTTC
>TRBV28|15|once|TRBJ1-2|TRBD1
CASSPMTGTRYGYTF
TGTGCCAGCAGCCCAATGACAGGGACTCGCTATGGCTACACCTTC
>TRBV9|15|once|TRBJ2-1|.
CASSVGSAAYNEQFF
TGTGCCAGCAGCGTAGGGTCCGCAGCCTACAATGAGCAGTTCTTC
>TRBV7-3|18|.|TRBJ2-1|TRBD2
CASSLNRLAANSYNEQFF
TGTGCCAGCAGCTTAAATAGGCTAGCGGCAAACTCCTACAATGAGCAGTTCTTC
>TRBV5-1|16|.|TRBJ1-6|TRBD1
CASSLSQGVQSSPLHF
TGCGCCAGCAGCTTGTCACAGGGGGTACAAAGCTCACCCCTCCACTTT
>TRBV29-1|11|.|TRBJ1-3|.
CSVGEGYTIYF
TGCAGCGTTGGGGAGGGTTACACCATATATTTT
>TRBV7-6|15|.|TRBJ1-1|TRBD1
CASSLAGQGNTEAFF
TGTGCCAGCAGCTTAGCGGGACAGGGGAACACTGAAGCTTTCTTT
>TRBV7-7|15|.|TRBJ2-3|TRBD2
CASSPQRLAGDTQYF
TGTGCCAGCAGCCCACAAAGACTAGCTGGAGATACGCAGTATTTT
>TRBV19|16|.|TRBJ2-3|TRBD2
CASSTQTSGITDTQYF
TGTGCCAGTAGTACCCAGACTAGCGGGATCACAGATACGCAGTATTTT
>TRBV6-4|13|.|TRBJ2-1|TRBD2
CASSATSTNEQFF
TGTGCCAGCAGTGCGACTAGCACAAATGAGCAGTTCTTC
>TRBV11-2|15|.|TRBJ2-5|TRBD2
CASSPLAGVGETQYF
TGTGCCAGCAGCCCCCTAGCGGGAGTGGGGGAGACCCAGTACTTC
>TRBV28|14|.|TRBJ2-7|.
CASKLMRSSYEQYF
TGTGCCAGCAAGTTAATGCGGAGCTCCTACGAGCAGTACTTC
>TRBV27|16|.|TRBJ1-4|.
CASSKPQGIPNEKLFF
TGTGCCAGCAGTAAACCCCAGGGGATACCTAATGAAAAACTGTTTTTT
>TRBV4-2|20|.|TRBJ2-3|.
CASSQDPLRKGAASTDTQYF
TGTGCCAGCAGCCAAGATCCGTTGCGTAAAGGGGCGGCTAGCACAGATACGCAGTATTTT
>TRBV9|14|.|TRBJ2-1|.
CASSAGGPVNEQFF
TGTGCCAGCAGCGCCGGAGGGCCCGTCAATGAGCAGTTCTTC
>TRBV6-6|13|.|TRBJ2-7|.
CASSYRQGGEQYF
TGTGCCAGCAGTTACAGGCAGGGAGGCGAGCAGTACTTC
>TRBV5-1|22|.|TRBJ2-1|TRBD2
CASSLVPSGRLIGPSSYNEQFF
TGCGCCAGCAGCTTGGTCCCTAGCGGGAGGTTAATTGGACCGAGCTCCTACAATGAGCAGTTCTTC
>TRBV28|17|once|TRBJ1-1|.
CASSLYGTGLSISEAFF
TGTGCCAGCAGTTTATATGGAACAGGGCTATCTATCTCTGAAGCTTTCTTT
>TRBV28|13|.|TRBJ1-2|.
CASLLRVGLGYTF
TGTGCCAGCCTTTTAAGGGTGGGACTTGGCTACACCTTC
>TRBV6-5|15|.|TRBJ2-7|TRBD2
CASSRGGAGLGEQYF
TGTGCCAGCAGTCGGGGGGGGGCCGGGCTGGGTGAGCAGTACTTC
>TRBV9|14|once|TRBJ2-7|.
CASSVAGSSHEQYF
TGTGCCAGCAGCGTAGCGGGTAGTTCCCACGAGCAGTACTTC
>TRBV12-5|18|.|TRBJ2-1|TRBD2
CASGLRFWGTSGVYEQFF
TGTGCTAGTGGTCTCCGCTTCTGGGGGACTAGCGGGGTTTATGAGCAGTTCTTC
>TRBV6-1|15|.|TRBJ2-7|.
CASSGPGGPSYEQYF
TGTGCCAGCAGTGGCCCCGGGGGTCCCTCCTACGAGCAGTACTTC
>TRBV19|13|.|TRBJ1-5|.
CASSILLNQPQHF
TGTGCCAGTAGTATCCTCCTCAATCAGCCCCAGCATTTT
>TRBV28|16|.|TRBJ2-5|TRBD1
CASSSFYRGQGETQYF
TGTGCCAGCAGTTCATTTTACAGGGGGCAGGGTGAGACCCAGTACTTC
>TRBV9|17|.|TRBJ2-1|TRBD2
CASSAGTSGRSYNEQFF
TGTGCCAGCAGCGCCGGGACTAGCGGGAGGAGCTACAATGAGCAGTTCTTC
>TRBV7-2|13|.|TRBJ2-1|.
CASSPAGIGEQFF
TGTGCCAGCAGCCCCGCAGGGATTGGTGAGCAGTTCTTC
>TRBV7-9|16|.|TRBJ1-3|TRBD1
CSSSLEGARPGNTIYF
TGTTCCAGCAGCTTAGAGGGGGCGAGACCTGGAAACACCATATATTTT
>TRBV30|12|.|TRBJ2-5|.
CAWEAGWETQYF
TGTGCCTGGGAGGCGGGGTGGGAGACCCAGTACTTC